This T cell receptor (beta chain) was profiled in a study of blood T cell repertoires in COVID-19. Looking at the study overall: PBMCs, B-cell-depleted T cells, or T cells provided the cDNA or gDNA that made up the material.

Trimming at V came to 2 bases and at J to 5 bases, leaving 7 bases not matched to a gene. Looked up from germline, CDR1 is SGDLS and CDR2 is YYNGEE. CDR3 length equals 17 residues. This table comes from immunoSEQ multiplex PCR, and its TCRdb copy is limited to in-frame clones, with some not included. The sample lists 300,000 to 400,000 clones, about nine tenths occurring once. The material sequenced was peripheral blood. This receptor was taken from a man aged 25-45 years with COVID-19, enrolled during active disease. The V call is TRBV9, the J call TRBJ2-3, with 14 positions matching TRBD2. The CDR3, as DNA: TGTGCCAGCAGCGTGACGACTAGCGGGGGGGCCTTAGATACGCAGTATTTT. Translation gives CASSVTTSGGALDTQYF.